This record covers a single T cell receptor beta chain. The antigen is not known. With 6 bases removed from V and 0 bases from J, the gap between germline ends came to 14 bases. The germline CDR1 and CDR2 sequences are KGHSH and LQKENI. The CDR3 totals 15 residues. The sample comes from a study of cytomegalovirus exposure and HLA in healthy donors. Study-level findings and limits: It was reportedly the case that the classifier diagnosed cytomegalovirus status with high specificity and sensitivity. A few chains linked to CMV were shown in vitro to be specific for CMV antigens. Most subjects had HLA-A and HLA-B alleles reportedly predicted accurately by TCR beta sequences.

The PCR used 60 Vbeta and 13 Jbeta primers. Some clones are missing from TCRdb's copy, which holds only in-frame ones; the method was immunoSEQ multiplex PCR. This listing includes 100,000 to 150,000 clones. The source is a woman aged 40 to 50 in good health and CMV-seronegative. The specimen sequenced was PBMCs. The chain is built from TRBV18 and TRBJ1-2, with D perhaps matching TRBD1 (6 bases). CDR3 sequence (DNA): TGTGCCAGCTCCCCTAACAGGGATACTAACTATGGCTACACCTTC. As protein: CASSPNRDTNYGYTF. Drawing the rest from reference TRBV18 and TRBJ1-2, the complete variable domain is NAGVMQNPRHLVRRRGQEARLRCSPMKGHSHVYWYRQLPEEGLKFMVYLQKENIIDESGMPKERFSAEFPKEGPSILRIQQVVRGDSAAYFCASSPNRDTNYGYTFGSGTRLTVV.